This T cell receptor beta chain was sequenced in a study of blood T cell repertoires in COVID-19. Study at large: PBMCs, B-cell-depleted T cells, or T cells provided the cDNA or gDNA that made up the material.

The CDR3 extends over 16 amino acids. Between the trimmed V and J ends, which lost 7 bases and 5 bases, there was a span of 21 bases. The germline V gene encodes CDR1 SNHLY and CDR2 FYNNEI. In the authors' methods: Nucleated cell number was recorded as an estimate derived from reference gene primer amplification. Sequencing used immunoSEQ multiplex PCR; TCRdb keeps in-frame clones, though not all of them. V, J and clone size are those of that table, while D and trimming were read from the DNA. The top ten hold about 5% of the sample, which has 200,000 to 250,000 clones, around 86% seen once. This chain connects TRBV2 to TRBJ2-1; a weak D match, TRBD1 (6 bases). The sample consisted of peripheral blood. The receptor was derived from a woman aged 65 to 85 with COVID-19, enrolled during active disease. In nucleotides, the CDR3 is TGTGCCAGCACTCCTCCTGGCAGGGGCCCCAACAATGAGCAGTTCTTC. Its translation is CASTPPGRGPNNEQFF.